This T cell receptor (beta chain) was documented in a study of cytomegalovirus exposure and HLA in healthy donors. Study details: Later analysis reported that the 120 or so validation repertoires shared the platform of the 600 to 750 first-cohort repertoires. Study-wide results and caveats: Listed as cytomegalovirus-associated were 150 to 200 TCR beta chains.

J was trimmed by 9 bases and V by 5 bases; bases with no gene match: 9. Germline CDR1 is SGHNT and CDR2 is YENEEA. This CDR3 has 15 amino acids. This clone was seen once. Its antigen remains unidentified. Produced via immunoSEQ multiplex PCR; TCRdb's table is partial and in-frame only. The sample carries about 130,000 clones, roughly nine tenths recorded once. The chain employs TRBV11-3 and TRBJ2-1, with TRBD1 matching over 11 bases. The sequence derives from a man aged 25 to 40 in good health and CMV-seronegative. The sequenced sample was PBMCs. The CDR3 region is CASSLRTGGAGEQFF. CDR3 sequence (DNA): TGTGCCAGCAGCCTCCGGACAGGGGGCGCGGGTGAGCAGTTCTTC.